The clone carrying this T cell receptor beta chain appeared a few times. The antigen is unknown. Terminally differentiated effector memory CD45RA+ cells were left out of the naive CD8 fraction, which was CD45RO-negative and positively selected for CCR7. The sample belongs to a study of shared clonotypes between healthy human individuals. Generated by immunoSEQ multiplex PCR, the TCRdb table keeps only in-frame clones and is missing some. The sample has approximately 2,200,000 clones; about 93% are singletons. V was cut by 3 bases and J by 6 bases, with 11 bases left in between. Germline V CDR1 and CDR2: SEHNR, FQNEAQ (reference sequence). CDR3 length equals 13 residues. The study's findings and limits: In this cohort, only blood was sampled, and tissue repertoires likely differ.

This chain connects TRBV7-9 to TRBJ1-2; TRBD1 is a possible D gene (5 bases). The sequenced material came from naive CD8+ T cells from PBMCs. The TCR sequence derives from a man aged 18-30 years in good health. Some clones in this sample may be carry-over from other donors' samples. This CDR3 is CASSLVQGHGYTF. Written as DNA, the CDR3 is TGTGCCAGCAGCTTGGTTCAGGGCCATGGCTACACCTTC.